The TCR beta chain under discussion was sequenced for a study of blood T cell repertoires in COVID-19. Looking at the study overall: COVID-19 samples, acute and convalescent, were from the United States, Italy and Spain.

Self-reported history from a screening survey and questionnaire set each donor's cohort. Repertoires were generated with immunoSEQ multiplex PCR, while TCRdb's copy carries only in-frame clones and drops some. The table shows about 160,000 clones, with over 75% occurring only once. V lost 1 base, J lost 2 bases, and 3 bases lay in between. The germline V gene encodes CDR1 SGHTA and CDR2 FQGNSA. The CDR3 sequence is 12 residues long. Sequencing was carried out using PBMCs or T cells enriched from blood (not recorded which). The clonotype originates from a woman aged 40 to 50 with acute COVID-19. The V gene is TRBV7-2, the J gene TRBJ2-7; no definite D call. CDR3 in amino acids: CASSLDTYEQYV. CDR3 nucleotide sequence: TGTGCCAGCAGCTTAGACACCTACGAGCAGTACGTC.